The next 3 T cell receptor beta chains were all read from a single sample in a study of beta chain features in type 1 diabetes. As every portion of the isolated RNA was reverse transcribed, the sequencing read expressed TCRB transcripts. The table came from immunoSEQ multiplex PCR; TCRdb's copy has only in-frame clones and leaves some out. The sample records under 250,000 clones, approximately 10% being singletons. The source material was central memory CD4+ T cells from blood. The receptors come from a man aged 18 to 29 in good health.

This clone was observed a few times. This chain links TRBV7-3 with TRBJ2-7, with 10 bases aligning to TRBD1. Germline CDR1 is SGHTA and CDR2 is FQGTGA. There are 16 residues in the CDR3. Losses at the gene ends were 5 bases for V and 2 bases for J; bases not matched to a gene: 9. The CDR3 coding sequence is TGTGCCAGCAGCCCCGGCCCGGGACAGGGGCCCTACGAGCAGTACTTC. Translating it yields CASSPGPGQGPYEQYF.

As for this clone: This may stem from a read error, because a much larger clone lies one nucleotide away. CDR3 sequence: CASSLNEKLFF. In DNA form, the CDR3 reads TGCGCCAGCAGCTTGAATGAAAAACTGTTTTTT. This chain links TRBV5-1 with TRBJ1-4; no clear D gene. CDR1 SGHRS and CDR2 YFSETQ come from the germline V gene. This CDR3 has 11 amino acids. V lost 1 base to trimming and J lost 5 bases, with 0 bases between them.

This CDR3 reads CASSPGTPNTGELFF. The CDR3 DNA is TGTGCCAGCAGTCCCGGGACACCGAACACCGGGGAGCTGTTTTTT. The V gene is TRBV27, the J gene TRBJ2-2; D is perhaps TRBD1 (6 bases). V shed 5 bases and J shed 0 bases, with 10 bases lying between them. Germline lookup yields CDR1 MNHEY and CDR2 SMNVEV (reference sequence). This CDR3 contains 15 residues.